Below, one T cell receptor beta chain is given with its context. The antigen remains unidentified. Aged 18 to 65, hyperthyroidism patients had new diagnoses of under 2 months' duration. Amplification targeted the TCR beta CDR3 regions, with RNA transcripts as the source material. The first round was an RT-PCR with HTBI primers, and the second round was a multiplex PCR. TCRdb reprocessed the multiplex PCR reads with MiXCR, giving one entry per CDR3 protein. The data contain a few hundred thousand distinct CDR3 sequences, 35% to 40% of them singletons. The sample belongs to a study of Graves' ophthalmopathy and Graves' hyperthyroidism. Study results and limitations: Clonotypes were expanded in thyroid at above 0.001 frequency, and most also appeared in blood. Ophthalmopathy could be told apart from stable hyperthyroidism by a 13-signature model (87.88% sensitivity, around 84% specificity).

Germline-derived CDR1 and CDR2 are GTSNPN and SVGIG (reference sequence). V dropped 0 bases and J dropped 6; count of bases not matched to a gene: 5. There are 13 residues in the CDR3. The sample comprised peripheral blood or thyroid tissue (not recorded which). J is TRBJ2-7 and V is TRBV30; 7 bases line up with TRBD1. The receptor's source is an adult man with Graves' hyperthyroidism. The CDR3 here is CAWSVLHRGEQYF. The CDR3, as DNA: TGTGCCTGGAGTGTTCTTCACAGGGGCGAGCAGTACTTC.